These 10 T cell receptor beta chains originate from one sample sequenced in a study of CD8 T cells in ankylosing spondylitis. TCRdb processed the 5' RACE reads anew with MiXCR; each CDR3 protein has one entry. This table has 380,000 or so distinct CDR3 sequences, roughly 20% appearing once. Material for sequencing was blood, either unsorted or a sorted T cell fraction (not recorded which). Receptor source: a male donor with ankylosing spondylitis or in good health (not recorded which).

The J gene is TRBJ2-7, the V gene TRBV7-9, with D perhaps matching TRBD2 (5 bases). The CDR3 has 12 amino acids. The germline CDR1 and CDR2 sequences are SEHNR and FQNEAQ (reference sequence). With 7 bases removed from V and 3 bases from J, the gap between germline ends came to 10 bases. CDR3: CASNFGGYEQYF. The CDR3, as DNA: TGTGCCAGCAACTTCGGAGGCTACGAGCAGTACTTC.

This chain connects TRBV29-1 to TRBJ2-1; D is possibly TRBD1 (5 bases). The CDR3 extends over 12 amino acids. Germline V lookup: CDR1 SQVTM, CDR2 ANQGSEA. V lost 0 bases, J lost 12 bases, and 12 bases lay in between. CDR3 in amino acids: CSVEDLGPGQFF. CDR3 coding DNA: TGCAGCGTTGAAGATCTGGGGCCCGGGCAGTTCTTC.

This clonotype was observed a few times. CDR3 in DNA: TGCAGCGTTGTGGAGGGGACAGGGTTTCTGGACTCTGGAAACACCATATATTTT. It yields the protein CSVVEGTGFLDSGNTIYF. The chain recombines TRBV29-1 with TRBJ1-3, with TRBD1 identical over 9 bases. Germline trimming cut 4 bases from V and 0 bases from J; bases unmatched to any gene: 13. This CDR3 is 18 amino acids long. Germline CDR1 is SQVTM and CDR2 is ANQGSEA.

The chain joins TRBV28 to TRBJ2-1; TRBD2 agrees at 11 bases. The junction had 8 bases not matched to a gene; V was cut back by 8 bases and J by 5 bases. This CDR3 has 15 amino acids. Germline-derived CDR1 and CDR2 are MDHEN and SYDVKM. CDR3 region: CASRGLAGINNEQFF. The DNA for the CDR3 is TGTGCCAGCCGAGGACTAGCGGGCATCAACAATGAGCAGTTCTTC.

V gene TRBV12-3 or TRBV12-4 combines with J gene TRBJ2-1, with D perhaps TRBD1 or TRBD2 (5 bases each). The CDR3 sequence is 12 residues long. V shed 7 bases and J shed 4 bases, with 8 bases lying between them. CDR3 loop: CASKWGYNEQFF. DNA of the CDR3: TGTGCCAGCAAGTGGGGGTACAATGAGCAGTTCTTC.

The V call is TRBV5-6, the J call TRBJ2-3, with D possibly called TRBD1 or TRBD2 (5 bases each). V shed 0 bases and J shed 8 bases, with 19 bases lying between them. CDR3 length equals 16 residues. CDR1 is SGHDT and CDR2 is YYEEEE in the germline V gene. CDR3: CASSLAPEGRDGTQYF. In DNA, the CDR3 is TGTGCCAGCAGCTTGGCCCCCGAGGGACGAGATGGTACGCAGTATTTT.

This clonotype turned up a few times. V is TRBV3-1 and J is TRBJ2-5, with 8 bases aligning to TRBD2. Germline assignment: CDR1 LGHDT and CDR2 YNNKEL (reference sequence). V shed 1 base, J shed 4 bases, and the junction held 5 bases outside the gene matches. CDR3 length: 15 amino acids. The CDR3 DNA follows: TGTGCCAGCAGCCAAGGCGGACTAGCTGGAGAGACCCAGTACTTC. This gives the protein CASSQGGLAGETQYF.

The V and J genes are TRBV16 and TRBJ2-5; D uncertain. Germline lookup yields CDR1 KGHSY and CDR2 FQNENV. The CDR3 is 15 amino acids. Trimming cost V 1 base and J 0 bases, with 9 bases left between them. The CDR3: CASSQLLGDQETQYF. CDR3 coding DNA: TGTGCCAGCAGCCAATTGTTAGGAGACCAAGAGACCCAGTACTTC.

There are a few counts of this clonotype. The chain uses TRBV4-1 and TRBJ2-7; 7 positions agree with TRBD1. The CDR3 spans 15 residues. From germline, CDR1 is MGHRA and CDR2 YSYEKL. Germline trimming cut 1 base from V and 2 bases from J; bases unmatched to any gene: 5. In DNA, the CDR3 is TGCGCCAGCAGCCAAGCGCCAGGGGGAACCTACGAGCAGTACTTC. Its protein is CASSQAPGGTYEQYF.

This clonotype was counted a few times. The rearrangement links TRBV9 to TRBJ2-7, with 11 bases lining up with TRBD2. Trimming cost V 0 bases and J 4 bases; bases outside gene matches: 3. Per germline, CDR1 SGDLS and CDR2 YYNGEE. This CDR3 comprises 15 residues. CDR3 sequence (DNA): TGTGCCAGCAGCGTAGGTGGGACTAGCGGATACGAGCAGTACTTC. Translating gives CASSVGGTSGYEQYF.